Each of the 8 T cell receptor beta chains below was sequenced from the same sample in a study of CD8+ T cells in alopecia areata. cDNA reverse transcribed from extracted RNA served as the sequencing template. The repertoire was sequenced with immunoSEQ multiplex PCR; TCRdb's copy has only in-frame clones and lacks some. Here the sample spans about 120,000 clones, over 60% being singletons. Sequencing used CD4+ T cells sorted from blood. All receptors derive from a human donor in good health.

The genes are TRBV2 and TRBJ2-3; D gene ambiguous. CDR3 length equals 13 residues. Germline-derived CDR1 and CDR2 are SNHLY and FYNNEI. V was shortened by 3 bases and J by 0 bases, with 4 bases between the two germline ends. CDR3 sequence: CASSEPSTDTQYF. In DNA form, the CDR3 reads TGTGCCAGCAGTGAGCCCAGCACAGATACGCAGTATTTT.

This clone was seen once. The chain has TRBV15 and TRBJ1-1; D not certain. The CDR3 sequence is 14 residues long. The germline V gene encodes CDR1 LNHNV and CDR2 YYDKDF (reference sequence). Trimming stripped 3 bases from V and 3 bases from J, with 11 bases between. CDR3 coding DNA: TGTGCCACCAGCAGGCCCTTTCCAGACACTGAAGCTTTCTTT. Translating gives CATSRPFPDTEAFF. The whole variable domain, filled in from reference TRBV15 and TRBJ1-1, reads DAMVIQNPRYQVTQFGKPVTLSCSQTLNHNVMYWYQQKSSQAPKLLFHYYDKDFNNEADTPDNFQSRRPNTSFCFLDIRSPGLGDTAMYLCATSRPFPDTEAFFGQGTRLTVV.

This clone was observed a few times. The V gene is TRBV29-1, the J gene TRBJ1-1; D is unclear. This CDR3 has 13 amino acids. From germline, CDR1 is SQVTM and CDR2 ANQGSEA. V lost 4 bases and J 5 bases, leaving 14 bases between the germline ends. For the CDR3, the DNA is TGCAGCGTTGGGCCCGGGGTTGGAACTGAAGCTTTCTTT. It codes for CSVGPGVGTEAFF.

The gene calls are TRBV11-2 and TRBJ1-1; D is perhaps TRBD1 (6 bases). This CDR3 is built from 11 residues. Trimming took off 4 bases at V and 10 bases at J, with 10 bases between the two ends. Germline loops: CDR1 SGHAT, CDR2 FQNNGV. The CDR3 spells CASSSGVLAFF. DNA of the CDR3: TGTGCCAGCAGCTCAGGGGTGTTAGCTTTCTTT.

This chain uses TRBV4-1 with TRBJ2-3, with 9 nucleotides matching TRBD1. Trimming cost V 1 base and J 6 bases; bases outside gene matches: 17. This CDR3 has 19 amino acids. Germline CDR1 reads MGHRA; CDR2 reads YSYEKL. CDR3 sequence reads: CASSQVFAITGTGYDTQYF. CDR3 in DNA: TGCGCCAGCAGCCAAGTATTCGCTATCACCGGGACAGGGTACGATACGCAGTATTTT.

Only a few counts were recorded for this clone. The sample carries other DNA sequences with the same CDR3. The CDR3 spells CASSSTGGNQPQHF. The CDR3 coding sequence is TGTGCCAGTAGTAGCACAGGGGGCAATCAGCCCCAGCATTTT. The genes are TRBV19 and TRBJ1-5; 7 positions match TRBD1. The length of the CDR3 is 14 residues. V was pared by 4 bases and J by 2 bases, with 2 bases of the junction left unmatched. The germline CDR1 and CDR2 sequences are LNHDA and SQIVND (reference sequence).

In nucleotides, the CDR3 is TGTGCCACCAGCAGCCTCCGGGACAGCGGCTACACCTTC. This gives the protein CATSSLRDSGYTF. The chain combines TRBV15 with TRBJ1-2, with 7 bases aligning to TRBD1. There are 13 residues in the CDR3. The germline gives CDR1 LNHNV, CDR2 YYDKDF (reference sequence). With 3 bases clipped from V and 8 bases from J, the junction kept 6 bases outside the gene matches.

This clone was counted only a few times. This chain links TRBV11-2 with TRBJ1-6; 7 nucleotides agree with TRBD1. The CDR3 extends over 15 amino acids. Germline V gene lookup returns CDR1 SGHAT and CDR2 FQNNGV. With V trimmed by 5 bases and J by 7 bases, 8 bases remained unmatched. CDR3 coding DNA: TGTGCCAGCAGCCCAAGGGGGCCATCCAATTCACCCCTCCACTTT. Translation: CASSPRGPSNSPLHF.